This entry is about one T cell receptor beta chain. Its antigen is as yet unknown. This specimen belongs to a study of shared clonotypes between healthy human individuals. At the level of the study: Researchers assigned three CD4 naive, three CD4 memory, two CD8 naive and one CD8 memory plate to each donor.

Repertoires were generated with immunoSEQ multiplex PCR, while TCRdb's copy carries only in-frame clones and drops some. The sample includes about 2 million clones, just under 95% of them seen just once. Trimming removed 4 bases from V and 8 bases from J; junction bases left unmatched: 13. Germline V gives CDR1 MGHRA, CDR2 YSYEKL. This CDR3 contains 16 residues. Findings and caveats of the study: About 5% was the fraction of naive CD4 clonotypes found shared across four donors.

The naive CD8 subset, CD45RO-negative cells positively selected for CCR7, excluded terminally differentiated effector memory CD45RA+ cells. The chain joins TRBV4-1 to TRBJ1-4; 7 positions match TRBD1. The sequenced sample consisted of naive CD8+ T cells sorted from blood. The TCR originated in a young man in good health. CDR3 sequence reads: CASSRSPGQSGEKLFF. CDR3 coding DNA: TGCGCCAGCAGCCGGTCACCGGGACAGAGCGGCGAAAAACTGTTTTTT.